This passage covers 2 T cell receptor beta chains from one sample sequenced in a study of Tregs in tolerant kidney transplant recipients. Profiled with immunoSEQ multiplex PCR; TCRdb holds only in-frame clones, not every one. The sample yields some 90,000 clones, approximately 90% seen once. The specimen was CD8+ T cells from blood. These receptors originate from a human donor in good health.

V usage is TRBV6-6 and J usage is TRBJ2-7; D is possibly TRBD1 or TRBD2 (5 bases each). The CDR3 sequence is 10 residues long. Trimming took off 8 bases at V and 6 bases at J, with 8 bases between the two ends. Per the germline V gene, CDR1 is MNHNY and CDR2 is SVGAGI (reference sequence). The CDR3 here is CASWDGEQYF. The CDR3 bases are TGTGCCAGCTGGGACGGCGAGCAGTACTTC.

This clone was seen a handful of times. V usage is TRBV27 and J usage is TRBJ1-1, with TRBD1 as a possible D gene (6 bases). Looked up from germline, CDR1 is MNHEY and CDR2 is SMNVEV (reference sequence). Trimming took off 9 bases at V and 10 bases at J, with 12 bases between the two ends. The CDR3 is 10 residues long. CDR3: CARGGARAFF. CDR3 bases: TGTGCCAGAGGGGGGGCGCGAGCTTTCTTT.